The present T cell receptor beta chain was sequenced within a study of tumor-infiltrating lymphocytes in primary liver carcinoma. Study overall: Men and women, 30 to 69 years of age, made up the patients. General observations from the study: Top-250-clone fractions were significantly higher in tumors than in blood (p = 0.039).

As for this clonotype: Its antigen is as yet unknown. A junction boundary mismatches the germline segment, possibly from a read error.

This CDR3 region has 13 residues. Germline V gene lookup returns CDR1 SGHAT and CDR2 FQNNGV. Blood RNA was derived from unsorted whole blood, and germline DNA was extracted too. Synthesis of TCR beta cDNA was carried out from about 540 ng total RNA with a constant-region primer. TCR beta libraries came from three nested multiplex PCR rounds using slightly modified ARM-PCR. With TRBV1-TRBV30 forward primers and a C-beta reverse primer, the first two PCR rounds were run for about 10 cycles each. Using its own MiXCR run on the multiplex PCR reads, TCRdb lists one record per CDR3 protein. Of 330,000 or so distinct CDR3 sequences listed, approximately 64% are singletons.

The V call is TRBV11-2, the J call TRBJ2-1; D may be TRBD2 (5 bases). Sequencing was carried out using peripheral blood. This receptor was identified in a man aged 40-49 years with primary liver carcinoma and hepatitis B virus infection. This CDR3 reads CASSSEGADERFF. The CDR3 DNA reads TGTGCCAGCAGCTCTGAGGGAGCGGATGAGCGGTTCTTC.